This T cell receptor beta chain was profiled in a study of blood T cell repertoires in COVID-19. About the study: PBMCs, B-cell-depleted T cells, or T cells were the source of the cDNA or gDNA that made up the material.

As to this clone: In the same sample, other DNA sequences code for this CDR3.

Trimming shortened V by 5 bases and J by 3 bases, and 11 bases separated the two germline ends. The CDR3 totals 13 residues. Germline CDR1 reads LNHDA; CDR2 reads SQIVND (reference sequence). Original handling: Nucleated cell counts were estimated from reference gene primer amplification. This table comes from immunoSEQ multiplex PCR, and its TCRdb copy is limited to in-frame clones, with some not included. The V and J calls and the clone size are those of that table, but D and trimming were determined from the DNA. This sample has around 180,000 clones; 70% to 90% occur once, and the top ten carry under 4.5%.

Sequencing input: peripheral blood. The TCR was taken from a young woman with acute or convalescent COVID-19. V gene TRBV19 combines with J gene TRBJ2-7; a weak D match, TRBD1 (6 bases). CDR3 sequence reads: CASSEGQGYEQYF. Written as DNA, the CDR3 is TGTGCCAGTAGTGAGGGACAAGGCTACGAGCAGTACTTC.